Presented here are 11 T cell receptor beta chains from one specimen sequenced in a study of T cells in Graves' hyperthyroidism and ophthalmopathy. Authors of the study amplified TCR beta CDR3 regions from RNA transcripts. HTBI primers were the set used in a first-round RT-PCR of the TCR CDR3. Via MiXCR, TCRdb re-called the multiplex PCR reads, giving one row per CDR3 protein. The sample carries about 360,000 distinct CDR3 sequences, under 15% recorded once. The sequencing sample was made of blood. The origin of the receptors is a woman in her late teens or twenties with Graves' hyperthyroidism.

The rearrangement uses TRBV24-1 and TRBJ1-5; D perhaps matches TRBD1 (5 bases). There are 11 residues in the CDR3. Germline CDR1 is KGHDR and CDR2 is SFDVKD. Trimming took 10 bases from V and 7 from J, leaving 10 bases between them. The CDR3 here is CATGDRQPQHF. In DNA, the CDR3 is TGTGCCACAGGGGATCGGCAGCCCCAGCATTTT.

Of note for this clonotype: This may arise from a read error, as a much more abundant clone is one base away. The V call is TRBV6-1, the J call TRBJ1-3; D unclear. The V and J ends lost 5 bases and 0 bases respectively, with 8 bases between them. Germline assignment: CDR1 MNHNS and CDR2 SASEGT. The CDR3 spans 14 residues. DNA of the CDR3: TGTGCCAGCAGTCAAGGCTACTCTGGAAACACCATATATTTT. This gives the protein CASSQGYSGNTIYF.

This clonotype has at least ten counts. The chain uses TRBV7-9 and TRBJ2-1; D perhaps matches TRBD2 (7 bases). Trimming stripped 5 bases from V and 4 bases from J, with 18 bases between. CDR1 and CDR2 (germline): SEHNR, FQNEAQ (reference sequence). The CDR3 covers 16 residues. This CDR3 reads CASSRGRGGQYNEQFF. CDR3 nucleotide sequence: TGTGCCAGCAGCCGAGGGAGGGGGGGTCAGTACAATGAGCAGTTCTTC.

This clonotype was observed at least ten times. The V call is TRBV18, the J call TRBJ2-1; no clear D. The ends were cut back, 3 bases at V and 8 bases at J, with 5 bases in the middle. The CDR3 covers 11 residues. Per germline, CDR1 KGHSH and CDR2 LQKENI. CDR3 sequence reads: CASSPWDEQFF. CDR3 DNA: TGTGCCAGCTCACCTTGGGATGAGCAGTTCTTC.

There are a few counts of this clonotype. The chain uses TRBV29-1 and TRBJ2-7, with TRBD1 as a possible D gene (5 bases). CDR1 and CDR2 (germline): SQVTM, ANQGSEA. The CDR3 loop spans 15 amino acids. V was trimmed by 2 bases and J by 1 base, leaving 15 bases between them. CDR3: CSVELDSNPSYEQYF. The CDR3 nucleotides read TGCAGCGTTGAACTCGACAGCAACCCTTCCTACGAGCAGTACTTC.

This clonotype has a handful of counts. This rearrangement joins TRBV27 to TRBJ2-1, with 11 bases matching TRBD1. J was trimmed by 7 bases and V by 5 bases; bases with no gene match: 7. The CDR3 has 15 residues. Germline V gene lookup returns CDR1 MNHEY and CDR2 SMNVEV (reference sequence). Written as DNA, the CDR3 is TGTGCCAGCAGTCCTTGGACAGGGGGCATGAATGAGCAGTTCTTC. Protein sequence: CASSPWTGGMNEQFF.

This clonotype has at least ten counts. The chain is built from TRBV2 and TRBJ1-1; D may be TRBD1 (6 bases). V lost 3 bases and J lost 0, with 17 bases in between. CDR3 length: 17 amino acids. From germline, CDR1 is SNHLY and CDR2 FYNNEI. The CDR3, as DNA: TGTGCCAGCAGTGATCCGGGGGCGGTAGACGTGAACACTGAAGCTTTCTTT. Translating gives CASSDPGAVDVNTEAFF. The entire variable domain, with the rest obtained from reference TRBV2 and TRBJ1-1, is as follows: EPEVTQTPSHQVTQMGQEVILRCVPISNHLYFYWYRQILGQKVEFLVSFYNNEISEKSEIFDDQFSVERPDGSNFTLKIRSTKLEDSAMYFCASSDPGAVDVNTEAFFGQGTRLTVV.

This clonotype was counted ten times or more. The chain has TRBV28 and TRBJ1-2, with TRBD1 matching 10 bases. The CDR3 length is 14 residues. The ends lost 4 bases at V and 8 bases at J; junction bases unmatched: 7. Germline V gene data show CDR1 as MDHEN and CDR2 as SYDVKM. This CDR3 is CASSSSGTGAGYTF. CDR3 nucleotides: TGTGCCAGCAGTTCGTCCGGGACAGGGGCCGGCTACACCTTC.

Ten or more counts support this clonotype. The chain carries TRBV6-1 and TRBJ2-1, with TRBD1 matching 7 bases. V trimming: 2 bases; J trimming: 10 bases; junction bases outside the gene matches: 2. Germline V gene sequence: CDR1 MNHNS, CDR2 SASEGT. There are 12 residues in the CDR3. The CDR3 loop reads CASSERGREQFF. The CDR3 DNA follows: TGTGCCAGCAGTGAAAGGGGGCGAGAGCAGTTCTTC.

This clonotype was observed at least ten times. The J gene is TRBJ2-3, the V gene TRBV7-2; 9 bases are shared with TRBD2. Germline CDR1 is SGHTA and CDR2 is FQGNSA. The J segment lost 4 bases and the V segment lost 3 bases, leaving 5 bases of the junction unmatched. The CDR3 length is 15 residues. CDR3 sequence reads: CASSLTSGSPDTQYF. CDR3 in DNA: TGTGCCAGCAGCTTGACTAGCGGAAGCCCAGATACGCAGTATTTT.

This clonotype was seen at least ten times. The chain couples TRBV2 to TRBJ1-4; weak D call: TRBD1 (5 bases). CDR1 and CDR2 (germline): SNHLY, FYNNEI. The length of the CDR3 is 14 residues. Trimming pared 3 bases from V and 8 bases from J, leaving 13 bases between. The CDR3 nucleotides are TGTGCCAGCAGTGATGAACAGGTTGGAGAAAAACTGTTTTTT. This gives the protein CASSDEQVGEKLFF.